What follows describes a single T cell receptor beta chain. Its antigen is unknown. This specimen comes from a study of cytomegalovirus exposure and HLA in healthy donors. Background on the study: Prior work identified more than 90 million unique TCR beta sequences in approximately 180 million T cells. The study's findings and limits: TCR beta V- and J-gene trimming was later associated with a missense DCLRE1C variant. Some highly shared sequence variants likely arose as a pipeline artifact. A later analysis showed that HLA-associated TCR beta chains had undergone more clonal expansion than equally common others.

In the PCR, 60 Vbeta and 13 Jbeta primers were used. Libraries were prepared by immunoSEQ multiplex PCR; TCRdb keeps only in-frame clonotypes and omits some of them. Seen here are about 170,000 clones, roughly 85% observed once, and the top ten hold more than 0.75%. The ends lost 5 bases at V and 2 bases at J; junction bases unmatched: 9. The germline V gene has CDR1 SGHRS and CDR2 YFSETQ. The CDR3 runs 16 residues. The rearrangement joins TRBV5-1 to TRBJ1-1, with 10 nucleotides matching TRBD1. Sequences were obtained from PBMCs. This TCR was sampled from a woman aged 50 to 65 in good health and CMV-seropositive. CDR3 sequence: CASRTGTGALNTEAFF. CDR3 DNA: TGCGCCAGCAGAACCGGGACAGGGGCCCTAAACACTGAAGCTTTCTTT.